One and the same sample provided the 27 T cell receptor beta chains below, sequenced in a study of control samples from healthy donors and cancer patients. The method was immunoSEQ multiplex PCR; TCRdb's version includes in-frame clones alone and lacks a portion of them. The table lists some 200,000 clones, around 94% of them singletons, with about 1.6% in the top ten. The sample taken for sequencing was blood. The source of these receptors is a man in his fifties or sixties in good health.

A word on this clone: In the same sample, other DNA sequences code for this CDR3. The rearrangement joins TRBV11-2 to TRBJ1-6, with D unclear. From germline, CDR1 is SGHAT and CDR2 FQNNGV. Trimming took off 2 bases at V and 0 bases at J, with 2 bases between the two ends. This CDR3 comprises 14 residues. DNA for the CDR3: TGTGCCAGCAGCTTAAGCTCCTATAATTCACCCCTCCACTTT. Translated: CASSLSSYNSPLHF. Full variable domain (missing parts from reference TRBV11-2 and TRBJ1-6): EAGVAQSPRYKIIEKRQSVAFWCNPISGHATLYWYQQILGQGPKLLIQFQNNGVVDDSQLPKDRFSAERLKGVDSTLKIQPAKLEDSAVYLCASSLSSYNSPLHFGNGTRLTVT.

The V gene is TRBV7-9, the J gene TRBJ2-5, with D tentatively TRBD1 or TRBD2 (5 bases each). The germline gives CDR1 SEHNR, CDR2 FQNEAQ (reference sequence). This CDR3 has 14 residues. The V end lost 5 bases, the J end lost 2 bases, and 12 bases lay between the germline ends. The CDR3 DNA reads TGTGCCAGCAGCCCAGGGACCCATCAAGAGACCCAGTACTTC. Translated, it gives CASSPGTHQETQYF.

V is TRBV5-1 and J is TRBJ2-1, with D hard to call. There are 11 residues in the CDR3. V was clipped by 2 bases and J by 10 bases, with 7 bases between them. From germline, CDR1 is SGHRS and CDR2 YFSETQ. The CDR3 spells CASSLVGEQFF. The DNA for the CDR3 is TGCGCCAGCAGCTTAGTTGGCGAGCAGTTCTTC.

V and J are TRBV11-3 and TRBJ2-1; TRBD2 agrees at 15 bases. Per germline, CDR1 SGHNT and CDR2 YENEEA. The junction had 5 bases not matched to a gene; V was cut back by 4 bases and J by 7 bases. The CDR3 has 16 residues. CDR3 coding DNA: TGTGCCAGCAGCTCCGGACTAGCGGGGGGGGAAAATGAGCAGTTCTTC. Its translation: CASSSGLAGGENEQFF.

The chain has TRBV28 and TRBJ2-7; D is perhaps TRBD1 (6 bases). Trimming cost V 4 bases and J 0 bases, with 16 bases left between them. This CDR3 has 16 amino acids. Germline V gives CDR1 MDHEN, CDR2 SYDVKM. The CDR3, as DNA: TGTGCCAGCAGTTACCCCTCCGGCAGGGGCTCCTACGAGCAGTACTTC. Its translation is CASSYPSGRGSYEQYF.

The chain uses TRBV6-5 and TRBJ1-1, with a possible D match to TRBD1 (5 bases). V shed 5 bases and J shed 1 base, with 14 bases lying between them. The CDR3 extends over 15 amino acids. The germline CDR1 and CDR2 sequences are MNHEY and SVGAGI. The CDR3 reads CASSPRGNGNTEAFF. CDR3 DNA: TGTGCCAGCAGTCCTAGGGGAAATGGGAACACTGAAGCTTTCTTT.

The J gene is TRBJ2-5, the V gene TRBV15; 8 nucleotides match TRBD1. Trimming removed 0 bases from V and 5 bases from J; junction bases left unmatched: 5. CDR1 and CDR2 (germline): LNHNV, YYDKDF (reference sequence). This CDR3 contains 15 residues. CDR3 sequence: CATSRDRGLWETQYF. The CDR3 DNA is TGTGCCACCAGCAGAGACAGGGGGCTCTGGGAGACCCAGTACTTC.

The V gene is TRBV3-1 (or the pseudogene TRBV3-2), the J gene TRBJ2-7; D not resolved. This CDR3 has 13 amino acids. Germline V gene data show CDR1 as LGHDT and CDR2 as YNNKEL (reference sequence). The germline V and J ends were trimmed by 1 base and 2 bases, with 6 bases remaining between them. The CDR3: CASSQGGPYEQYV. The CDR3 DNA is TGTGCCAGCAGCCAAGGCGGCCCCTACGAGCAGTACGTC.

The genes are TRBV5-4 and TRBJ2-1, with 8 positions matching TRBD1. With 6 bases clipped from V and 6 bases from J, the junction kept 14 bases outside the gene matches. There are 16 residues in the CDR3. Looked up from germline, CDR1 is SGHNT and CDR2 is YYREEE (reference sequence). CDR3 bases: TGTGCCAGCATCCGAGGCGCAGGGGGCGTCGGCAATGAGCAGTTCTTC. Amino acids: CASIRGAGGVGNEQFF.

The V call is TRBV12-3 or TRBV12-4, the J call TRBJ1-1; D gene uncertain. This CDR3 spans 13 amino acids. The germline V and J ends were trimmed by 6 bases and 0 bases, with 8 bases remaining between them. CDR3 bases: TGTGCCAGCAGGGCGGGCTTGAACACTGAAGCTTTCTTT. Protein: CASRAGLNTEAFF.

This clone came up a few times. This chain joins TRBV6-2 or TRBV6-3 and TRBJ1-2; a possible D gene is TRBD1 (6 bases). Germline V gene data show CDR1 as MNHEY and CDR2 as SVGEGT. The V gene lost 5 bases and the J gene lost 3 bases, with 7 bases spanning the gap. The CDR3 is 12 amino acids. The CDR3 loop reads CASSRTDYGYTF. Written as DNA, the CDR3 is TGTGCCAGCAGTCGGACAGACTATGGCTACACCTTC.

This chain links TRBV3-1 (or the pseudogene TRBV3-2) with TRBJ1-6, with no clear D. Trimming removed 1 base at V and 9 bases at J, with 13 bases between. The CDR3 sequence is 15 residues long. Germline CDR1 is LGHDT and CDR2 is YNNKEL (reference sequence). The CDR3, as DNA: TGTGCCAGCAGCCAAGTTGTGTCTCAGTTTTCACCCCTCCACTTT. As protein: CASSQVVSQFSPLHF.

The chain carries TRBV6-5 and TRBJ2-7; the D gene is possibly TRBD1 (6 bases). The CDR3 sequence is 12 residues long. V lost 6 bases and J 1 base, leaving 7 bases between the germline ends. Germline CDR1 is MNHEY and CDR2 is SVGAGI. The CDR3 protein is CASRGGSYEQYV. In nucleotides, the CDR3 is TGTGCCAGCAGAGGGGGTTCCTACGAGCAGTACGTC.

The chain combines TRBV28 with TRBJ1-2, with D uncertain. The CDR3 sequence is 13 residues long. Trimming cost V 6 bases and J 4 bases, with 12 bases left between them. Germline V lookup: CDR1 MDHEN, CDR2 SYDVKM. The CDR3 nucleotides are TGTGCCAGCAGACCGGACGACCGCTATGGCTACACCTTC. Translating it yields CASRPDDRYGYTF.

CDR3 in DNA: TGCGCCAGCAGCTCGGGACAGACATATAATTCACCCCTCCACTTT. It codes for CASSSGQTYNSPLHF. The chain links TRBV5-1 to TRBJ1-6; TRBD1 aligns across 7 bases. J lost 4 bases, V lost 3 bases, and 4 bases had no gene match. CDR3 size: 15 residues. CDR1 and CDR2 from the germline V gene are SGHRS and YFSETQ. The whole variable domain, filled in from reference TRBV5-1 and TRBJ1-6, reads KAGVTQTPRYLIKTRGQQVTLSCSPISGHRSVSWYQQTPGQGLQFLFEYFSETQRNKGNFPGRFSGRQFSNSRSEMNVSTLELGDSALYLCASSSGQTYNSPLHFGNGTRLTVT.

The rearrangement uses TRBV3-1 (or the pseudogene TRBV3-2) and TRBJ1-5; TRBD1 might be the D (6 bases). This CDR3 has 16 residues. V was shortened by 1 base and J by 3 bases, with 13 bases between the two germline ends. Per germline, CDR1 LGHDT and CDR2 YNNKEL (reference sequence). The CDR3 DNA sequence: TGTGCCAGCAGCCAAGCCCCCAGGGGTGCCAATCAGCCCCAGCATTTT. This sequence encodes CASSQAPRGANQPQHF.

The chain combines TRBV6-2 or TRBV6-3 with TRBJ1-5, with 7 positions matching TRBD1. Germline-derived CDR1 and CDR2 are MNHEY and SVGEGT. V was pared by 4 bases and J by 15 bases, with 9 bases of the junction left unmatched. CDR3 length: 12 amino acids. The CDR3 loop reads CASSSLGGRGHF. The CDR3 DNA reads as TGTGCCAGCAGTTCCTTAGGGGGCCGAGGGCATTTT.

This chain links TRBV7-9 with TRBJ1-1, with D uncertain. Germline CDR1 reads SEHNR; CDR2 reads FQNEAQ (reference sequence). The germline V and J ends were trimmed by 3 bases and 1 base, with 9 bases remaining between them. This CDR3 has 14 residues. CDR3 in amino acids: CASSFGERNTEAFF. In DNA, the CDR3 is TGTGCCAGCAGCTTTGGGGAGAGGAACACTGAAGCTTTCTTT. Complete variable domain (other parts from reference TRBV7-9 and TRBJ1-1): DTGVSQNPRHKITKRGQNVTFRCDPISEHNRLYWYRQTLGQGPEFLTYFQNEAQLEKSRLLSDRFSAERPKGSFSTLEIQRTEQGDSAMYLCASSFGERNTEAFFGQGTRLTVV.

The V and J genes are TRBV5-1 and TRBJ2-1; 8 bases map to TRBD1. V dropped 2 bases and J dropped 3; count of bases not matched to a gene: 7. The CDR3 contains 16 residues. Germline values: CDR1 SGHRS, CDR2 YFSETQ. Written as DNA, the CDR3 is TGCGCCAGCAGCTTCATAGACAGGGGCATCTACAATGAGCAGTTCTTC. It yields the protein CASSFIDRGIYNEQFF.

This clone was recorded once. The CDR3 DNA follows: TGTGCCAGCAGCTACCTCGACAGGGTACGCAATCAGCCCCAGCATTTT. It translates to CASSYLDRVRNQPQHF. V and J are TRBV6-5 and TRBJ1-5; 7 nucleotides match TRBD1. The CDR3 covers 16 residues. The V segment lost 6 bases and the J segment 2 bases; nucleotides outside the gene matches: 10. CDR1 MNHEY and CDR2 SVGAGI come from the germline V gene.

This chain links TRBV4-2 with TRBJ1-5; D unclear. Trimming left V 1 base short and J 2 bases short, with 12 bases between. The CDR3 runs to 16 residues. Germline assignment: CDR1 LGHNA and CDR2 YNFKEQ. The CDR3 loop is CASSQGVAAGNQPQHF. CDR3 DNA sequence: TGTGCCAGCAGCCAAGGTGTGGCAGCCGGCAATCAGCCCCAGCATTTT.

CDR3 nucleotides: TGCGCCAGCTCCCCGGAGAGTAACTATGGCTACACCTTC. Amino acids: CASSPESNYGYTF. J is TRBJ1-2 and V is TRBV5-1, with no clear D. V lost 7 bases, J lost 1 base, and 11 bases lay in between. This CDR3 has 13 residues. The germline gives CDR1 SGHRS, CDR2 YFSETQ.

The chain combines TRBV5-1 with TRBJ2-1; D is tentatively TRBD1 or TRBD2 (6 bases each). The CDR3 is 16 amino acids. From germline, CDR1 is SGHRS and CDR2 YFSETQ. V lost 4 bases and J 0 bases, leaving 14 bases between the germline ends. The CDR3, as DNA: TGCGCCAGCAGCCTGGGGGGCACCAGCTCCTACAATGAGCAGTTCTTC. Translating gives CASSLGGTSSYNEQFF.

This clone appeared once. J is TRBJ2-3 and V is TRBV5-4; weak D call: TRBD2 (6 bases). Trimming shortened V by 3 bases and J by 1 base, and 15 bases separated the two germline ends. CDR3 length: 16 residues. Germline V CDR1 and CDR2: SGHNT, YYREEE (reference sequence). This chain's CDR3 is CASSSVLGGGTDTQYF. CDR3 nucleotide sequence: TGTGCCAGCAGCTCCGTTTTGGGGGGAGGCACAGATACGCAGTATTTT.

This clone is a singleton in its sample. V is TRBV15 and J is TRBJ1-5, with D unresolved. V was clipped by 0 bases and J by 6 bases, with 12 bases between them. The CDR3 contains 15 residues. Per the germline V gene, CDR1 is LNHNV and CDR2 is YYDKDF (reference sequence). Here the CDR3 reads CATSRDRVGFQPQHF. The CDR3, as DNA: TGTGCCACCAGCAGAGATCGTGTGGGGTTTCAGCCCCAGCATTTT.

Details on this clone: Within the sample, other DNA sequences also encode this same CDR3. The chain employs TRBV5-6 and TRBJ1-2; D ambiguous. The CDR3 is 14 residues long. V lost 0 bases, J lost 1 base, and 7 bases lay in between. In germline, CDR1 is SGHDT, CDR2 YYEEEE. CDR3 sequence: CASSLGAGNYGYTF. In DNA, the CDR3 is TGTGCCAGCAGCTTGGGAGCGGGTAACTATGGCTACACCTTC. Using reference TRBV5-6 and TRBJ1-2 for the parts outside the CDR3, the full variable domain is DAGVTQSPTHLIKTRGQQVTLRCSPKSGHDTVSWYQQALGQGPQFIFQYYEEEERQRGNFPDRFSGHQFPNYSSELNVNALLLGDSALYLCASSLGAGNYGYTFGSGTRLTVV.

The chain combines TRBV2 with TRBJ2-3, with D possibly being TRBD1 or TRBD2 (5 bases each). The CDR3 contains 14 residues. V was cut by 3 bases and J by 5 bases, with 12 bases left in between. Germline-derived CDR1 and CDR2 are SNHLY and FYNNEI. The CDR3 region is CASSEGPLVDTQYF. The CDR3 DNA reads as TGTGCCAGCAGTGAGGGACCTCTAGTAGATACGCAGTATTTT.